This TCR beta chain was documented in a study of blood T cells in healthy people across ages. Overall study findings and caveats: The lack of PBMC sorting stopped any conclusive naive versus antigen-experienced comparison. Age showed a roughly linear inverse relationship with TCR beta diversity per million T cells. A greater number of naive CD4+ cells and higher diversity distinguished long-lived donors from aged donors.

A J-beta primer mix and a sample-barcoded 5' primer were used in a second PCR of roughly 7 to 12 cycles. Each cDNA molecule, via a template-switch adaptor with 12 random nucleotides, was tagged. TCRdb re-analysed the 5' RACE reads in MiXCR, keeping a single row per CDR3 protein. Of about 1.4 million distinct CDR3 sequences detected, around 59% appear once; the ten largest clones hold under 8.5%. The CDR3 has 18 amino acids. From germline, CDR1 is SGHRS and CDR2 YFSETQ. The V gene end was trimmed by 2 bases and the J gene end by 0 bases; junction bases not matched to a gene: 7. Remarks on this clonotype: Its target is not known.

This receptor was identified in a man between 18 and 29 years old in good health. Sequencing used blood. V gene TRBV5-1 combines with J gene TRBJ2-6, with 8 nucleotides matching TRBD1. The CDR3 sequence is CASSFQGATLSGANVLTF. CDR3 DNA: TGCGCCAGCAGCTTTCAGGGGGCCACCCTCTCTGGGGCCAACGTCCTGACTTTC.